The 26 T cell receptor beta chains in this list originate from one sample, sequenced in a study of T cell changes during pregnancy in multiple sclerosis (dated by TCRdb to the late 2010s). The library relied on the immunoSEQ multiplex PCR assay. TCRdb took this table from immuneACCESS and kept in-frame rearrangements with V and J called. Such tables lack part of the clones; where checked against another copy, unresolved V genes explain under half of the gap, and the rest is unexplained. This sample is represented by 40,000 to 55,000 clones; more than 80% of them were singletons. Jointly, the top ten make up roughly 8.5% of the sample. The specimen was CD8+ T cells from peripheral blood mononuclear cells, collected in the second trimester of pregnancy. These receptors were collected from a female donor with multiple sclerosis, enrolled in a pregnancy study.

V gene TRBV27 combines with J gene TRBJ2-7; weak D call: TRBD1 (6 bases). V was cut by 4 bases and J by 7 bases, with 14 bases left in between. The germline V gene has CDR1 MNHEY and CDR2 SMNVEV (reference sequence). The CDR3 consists of 13 residues. The CDR3 DNA reads TGTGCCAGCAGTTCCTATGGGACAAGGGAGCAGTACTTC. It translates to CASSSYGTREQYF.

The table lists this clone with a count of one. This chain uses TRBV19 with TRBJ1-5; 7 positions agree with TRBD1. This CDR3 has 18 amino acids. Germline V gene lookup returns CDR1 LNHDA and CDR2 SQIVND (reference sequence). V lost 6 bases to trimming and J lost 2 bases; unmatched junction nucleotides: 16. The CDR3 nucleotides are TGTGCCAGTAGCGACAGGGTCAGGGAAAGGGAACGCAATCAGCCCCAGCATTTT. Its protein product is CASSDRVRERERNQPQHF.

The chain employs TRBV9 and TRBJ2-7; 7 bases map to TRBD1. J lost 4 bases, V lost 0 bases, and 4 bases had no gene match. CDR3 length: 14 amino acids. CDR1 is SGDLS and CDR2 is YYNGEE in the germline V gene. In DNA form, the CDR3 reads TGTGCCAGCAGCGTAGACGGGACAGCATACGAGCAGTACTTC. Translated, it gives CASSVDGTAYEQYF.

In DNA form, the CDR3 reads TGTGCCAGCAGTGCAAACGAGCAGTACTTC. Translated: CASSANEQYF. The rearrangement uses TRBV2 and TRBJ2-7; the D is unclear. The CDR3 extends over 10 amino acids. Between the trimmed V and J ends, which lost 4 bases and 5 bases, there was a span of 3 bases. Germline V gene lookup returns CDR1 SNHLY and CDR2 FYNNEI.

The chain has TRBV9 and TRBJ2-7; possible D gene TRBD2, 5 bases. Between the trimmed V and J ends, which lost 0 bases and 4 bases, there was a span of 23 bases. The CDR3 sequence is 18 residues long. Germline V gives CDR1 SGDLS, CDR2 YYNGEE. CDR3 sequence (DNA): TGTGCCAGCAGCGTAGCTAGCCCGGAGGTCGCAGGAGAATACGAGCAGTACTTC. Translated: CASSVASPEVAGEYEQYF.

The gene calls are TRBV4-1 and TRBJ1-2, with TRBD1 matching over 7 bases. CDR1 is MGHRA, CDR2 YSYEKL, per germline. J lost 14 bases, V lost 4 bases, and 13 bases had no gene match. This CDR3 spans 13 amino acids. The CDR3 loop reads CASSPLTTGEITF. For the CDR3, the DNA is TGCGCCAGCAGCCCGTTAACAACAGGGGAAATAACCTTC.

The chain uses TRBV6-5 and TRBJ2-1; 7 bases map to TRBD1. Per germline, CDR1 MNHEY and CDR2 SVGAGI. The V gene end was trimmed by 4 bases and the J gene end by 5 bases; junction bases not matched to a gene: 5. The CDR3 is 14 amino acids. Here the CDR3 DNA reads TGTGCCAGCAGTTCCCGGGACAGTAACAATGAGCAGTTCTTC. Protein sequence: CASSSRDSNNEQFF.

This chain links TRBV2 with TRBJ2-2, with D possibly being TRBD1 (5 bases). The length of the CDR3 is 14 residues. Germline loops: CDR1 SNHLY, CDR2 FYNNEI. The V and J ends lost 6 bases and 1 base respectively, with 9 bases between them. CDR3 DNA sequence: TGTGCCAGCAGGGTCGGACAGAACACCGGGGAGCTGTTTTTT. Protein sequence: CASRVGQNTGELFF.

J is TRBJ1-5 and V is TRBV19; 10 bases match TRBD1. CDR1 and CDR2 from the germline V gene are LNHDA and SQIVND (reference sequence). The CDR3 covers 15 residues. The ends lost 8 bases at V and 6 bases at J; junction bases unmatched: 10. The CDR3: CASRAGTGETQPQHF. CDR3 bases: TGTGCCAGTCGGGCGGGGACAGGGGAGACTCAGCCCCAGCATTTT.

The J gene is TRBJ1-1, the V gene TRBV6-5, with a tentative D call TRBD1 (6 bases). Looked up from germline, CDR1 is MNHEY and CDR2 is SVGAGI. V shed 3 bases and J shed 3 bases, with 11 bases lying between them. This CDR3 is 14 amino acids long. The CDR3 DNA sequence: TGTGCCAGCAGTTATGGGGAGGGGGACACTGAAGCTTTCTTT. Its translation: CASSYGEGDTEAFF.

This sequence joins TRBV5-1 and TRBJ1-2; TRBD1 aligns across 7 bases. CDR3 length: 14 amino acids. V shed 1 base, J shed 2 bases, and the junction held 2 bases outside the gene matches. Germline V gene data show CDR1 as SGHRS and CDR2 as YFSETQ. The CDR3 spells CASSLTGANYGYTF. Here the CDR3 DNA reads TGCGCCAGCAGCTTGACAGGGGCGAACTATGGCTACACCTTC.

This clone was counted a single time. The chain joins TRBV2 to TRBJ2-5; TRBD2 aligns across 8 bases. V was pared by 1 base and J by 1 base, with 5 bases of the junction left unmatched. Germline V gives CDR1 SNHLY, CDR2 FYNNEI. The CDR3 has 16 residues. As DNA, the CDR3 is TGTGCCAGCAGTGAAGGGCTAGCGGGCACCCAAGAGACCCAGTACTTC. As protein: CASSEGLAGTQETQYF.

V and J are TRBV5-6 and TRBJ1-5, with TRBD1 matching over 8 bases. Germline V gene data show CDR1 as SGHDT and CDR2 as YYEEEE. V lost 1 base and J lost 4; bases outside the gene matches: 7. This CDR3 is 16 amino acids long. The CDR3 loop reads CASSLSQGAPNQPQHF. For the CDR3, the DNA is TGTGCCAGCAGCTTGTCCCAGGGGGCCCCAAATCAGCCCCAGCATTTT.

The chain joins TRBV6-4 to TRBJ2-1; D is perhaps TRBD2 (5 bases). Trimming cost V 3 bases and J 3 bases, with 6 bases left between them. This CDR3 has 13 amino acids. Germline assignment: CDR1 MRHNA and CDR2 SNTAGT. The CDR3 loop reads CASSEGGYNEQFF. For the CDR3, the DNA is TGTGCCAGCAGTGAAGGAGGCTACAATGAGCAGTTCTTC.

This chain links TRBV19 with TRBJ2-1, with 7 bases matching TRBD2. With V trimmed by 6 bases and J by 0 bases, 2 bases remained unmatched. Germline V CDR1 and CDR2: LNHDA, SQIVND (reference sequence). The CDR3 consists of 14 residues. The CDR3 DNA is TGTGCCAGTAGCGGGGGGAGCTCCTACAATGAGCAGTTCTTC. It specifies CASSGGSSYNEQFF.

The rearrangement joins TRBV6-5 to TRBJ1-5; a possible D gene is TRBD1 (5 bases). Deletions cut 6 bases from V and 7 bases from J, with 16 bases between. This CDR3 has 14 residues. Germline-derived CDR1 and CDR2 are MNHEY and SVGAGI. The CDR3 protein is CASSSSGGDQPQHF. CDR3 nucleotide sequence: TGTGCCAGCAGCTCTTCTGGAGGGGACCAGCCCCAGCATTTT.

The V call is TRBV6-1, the J call TRBJ1-2, with 8 nucleotides matching TRBD1. Germline-derived CDR1 and CDR2 are MNHNS and SASEGT. V was clipped by 1 base and J by 5 bases; unmatched bases: 0. The CDR3 spans 13 residues. Here the CDR3 DNA reads TGTGCCAGCAGTGAAGGACAGGGGTATGGCTACACCTTC. This translates into CASSEGQGYGYTF.

V gene TRBV11-2 combines with J gene TRBJ2-7; 8 positions agree with TRBD2. The CDR3 sequence is 16 residues long. CDR1 is SGHAT and CDR2 is FQNNGV in the germline V gene. Trimming cost V 0 bases and J 2 bases; bases outside gene matches: 6. This CDR3 reads CASSLDPGGAPYEQYF. In DNA, the CDR3 is TGTGCCAGCAGCTTAGATCCCGGGGGGGCCCCCTACGAGCAGTACTTC.

The J gene is TRBJ2-7, the V gene TRBV7-6, with a possible D match to TRBD2 (6 bases). V was shortened by 4 bases and J by 6 bases, with 13 bases between the two germline ends. The CDR3 has 13 amino acids. Germline lookup yields CDR1 SGHVS and CDR2 FNYEAQ. CDR3 nucleotides: TGTGCCAGCAGCTCTTCGGGAGCGGGCGAGCAGTACTTC. As protein: CASSSSGAGEQYF.

The gene calls are TRBV6-5 and TRBJ2-7, with 7 nucleotides matching TRBD2. CDR1 and CDR2 from the germline V gene are MNHEY and SVGAGI. V shed 8 bases, J shed 1 base, and the junction held 5 bases outside the gene matches. The CDR3 covers 13 residues. This chain's CDR3 is CASWSAGSYEQYF. The DNA for the CDR3 is TGTGCCAGCTGGTCAGCGGGGTCCTACGAGCAGTACTTC.

V gene TRBV19 combines with J gene TRBJ2-5; 7 bases match TRBD2. The CDR3 contains 15 residues. The germline CDR1 and CDR2 sequences are LNHDA and SQIVND (reference sequence). V shed 1 base and J 5 bases; nucleotides not matched to a gene: 7. The DNA of the CDR3 is TGTGCCAGTAGTATAGGGGGGGGAGAGGGGGAGACCCAGTACTTC. It translates to CASSIGGGEGETQYF.

The chain carries TRBV9 and TRBJ1-4; 9 nucleotides agree with TRBD1. Trimming cost V 3 bases and J 8 bases; bases outside gene matches: 5. The CDR3 runs to 14 residues. The germline CDR1 and CDR2 sequences are SGDLS and YYNGEE. CDR3 sequence reads: CASSAGQGVEKLFF. In DNA, the CDR3 is TGTGCCAGCAGCGCGGGACAGGGCGTGGAAAAACTGTTTTTT. Based on the CDR3 plus reference TRBV9 and TRBJ1-4, the full variable domain is DSGVTQTPKHLITATGQRVTLRCSPRSGDLSVYWYQQSLDQGLQFLIQYYNGEERAKGNILERFSAQQFPDLHSELNLSSLELGDSALYFCASSAGQGVEKLFFGSGTQLSVL.

The chain recombines TRBV28 with TRBJ2-5, with TRBD2 as a possible D gene (6 bases). Germline CDR1 MDHEN, CDR2 SYDVKM. CDR3 length: 15 amino acids. The V end lost 6 bases, the J end lost 2 bases, and 16 bases lay between the germline ends. The CDR3 nucleotides are TGTGCCAGCAGAGCCGACAGTGGGAGGCAAGAGACCCAGTACTTC. Translating gives CASRADSGRQETQYF.

In this sample, this clone turned up a few times. The genes are TRBV6-1 and TRBJ1-1, with TRBD1 as a possible D gene (6 bases). The ends were cut back, 4 bases at V and 5 bases at J, with 20 bases in the middle. This CDR3 region has 16 residues. Germline V lookup: CDR1 MNHNS, CDR2 SASEGT. In nucleotides, the CDR3 is TGTGCCAGCAGTGCACACTCCGGGACACCCAATACTGAAGCTTTCTTT. This gives the protein CASSAHSGTPNTEAFF.

V gene TRBV9 combines with J gene TRBJ2-1; D perhaps matches TRBD1 (5 bases). The CDR3 has 15 amino acids. With 0 bases removed from V and 5 bases from J, the gap between germline ends came to 12 bases. Germline-derived CDR1 and CDR2 are SGDLS and YYNGEE. CDR3 bases: TGTGCCAGCAGCGTAGGGAAAGGGGAACACAATGAGCAGTTCTTC. Its translation: CASSVGKGEHNEQFF.

The rearrangement links TRBV19 to TRBJ1-5, with D perhaps TRBD1 (6 bases). This CDR3 has 16 residues. Germline V gene sequence: CDR1 LNHDA, CDR2 SQIVND (reference sequence). The germline V and J ends were trimmed by 7 bases and 0 bases, with 16 bases remaining between them. CDR3 region: CASTSRDTYSNQPQHF. CDR3 bases: TGTGCCAGTACCAGCCGGGACACCTATAGCAATCAGCCCCAGCATTTT.